Listed here are 31 T cell receptor beta chains from one sample, sequenced in a study of T cell clusters in autoimmune cytopenias. One tube held mixed TRB-A and TRB-B primer pools for touch-down PCR. TCRdb re-called the multiplex PCR reads and catalogs CDR3 proteins one per entry, DNA excluded. The sample has 3,000 to 4,000 distinct CDR3 sequences. Each sample's input was 250 ng genomic DNA, 38,000 or so genome equivalents. The specimen sequenced was peripheral blood. Source of these receptors: a human donor with an autoimmune cytopenia or autoimmune hepatitis (not recorded which).

Its frequency marks this clonotype as medium-sized. The chain links TRBV20-1 to TRBJ2-3; TCRdb picks TRBD2, but there is no DNA to check that call. Germline values: CDR1 DFQATT, CDR2 SNEGSKA (reference sequence). This CDR3 region has 15 residues. The CDR3 here is CSARGGPTSTDTQYF.

This chain links TRBV5-4 with TRBJ1-2; TCRdb designates TRBD1, a call that cannot be tested without DNA. The CDR3 is 14 amino acids. The germline V gene encodes CDR1 SGHNT and CDR2 YYREEE (reference sequence). The CDR3 here is CASKPGTGGYGYTF.

This clonotype is classed as medium-sized by frequency. CDR3: CASSLARISYEQYF. The chain employs TRBV11-3 and TRBJ2-7. Germline assignment: CDR1 SGHNT and CDR2 YENEEA. CDR3 length: 14 residues.

This chain connects TRBV12-3 or TRBV12-4 to TRBJ2-2; absent DNA, TCRdb's TRBD1 call cannot be checked. The CDR3 runs to 16 residues. The CDR3: CASSPPRRTNTGELFF.

The rearrangement links TRBV20-1 to TRBJ2-3; TCRdb proposes TRBD1, but this gene call is untestable without DNA. Germline V lookup: CDR1 DFQATT, CDR2 SNEGSKA (reference sequence). CDR3 length: 16 residues. This CDR3 is CSAPRAGAGNTDTQYF.

The rearrangement links TRBV27 to TRBJ2-1; TCRdb gives TRBD2 as the D gene, but with no DNA this cannot be confirmed. CDR1 is MNHEY and CDR2 is SMNVEV in the germline V gene (reference sequence). This CDR3 is 17 amino acids long. CDR3 residues: CASSYLIWTSGENEQFF.

V is TRBV29-1 and J is TRBJ1-3; checking the TCRdb D call of TRBD1 is not possible without DNA. CDR1 and CDR2 (germline): SQVTM, ANQGSEA. This CDR3 has 15 residues. The CDR3 protein is CSVGTGGSYGNTIYF.

Measured by frequency, this clonotype is medium-sized. The chain recombines TRBV29-1 with TRBJ2-2; TCRdb names TRBD2, which stays unverified in the absence of DNA. This CDR3 has 15 residues. Germline V gene lookup returns CDR1 SQVTM and CDR2 ANQGSEA. CDR3 protein: CSVGIGGGNTGELFF.

This clonotype is identified as medium-sized (0.01 to 0.1%) from frequency. J is TRBJ1-1 and V is TRBV29-1; TCRdb selects TRBD1, and the lack of DNA leaves this call unchecked. Looked up from germline, CDR1 is SQVTM and CDR2 is ANQGSEA. CDR3 length: 11 amino acids. Here the CDR3 reads CSVDRGPEAFF.

This clonotype registers medium-sized by frequency. This sequence joins TRBV5-6 and TRBJ2-7. Germline CDR1 reads SGHDT; CDR2 reads YYEEEE. The CDR3 consists of 15 residues. CDR3 region: CASSLYRIYSYEQYF. Full variable domain (outside the CDR3, taken from reference TRBV5-6 and TRBJ2-7): DAGVTQSPTHLIKTRGQQVTLRCSPKSGHDTVSWYQQALGQGPQFIFQYYEEEERQRGNFPDRFSGHQFPNYSSELNVNALLLGDSALYLCASSLYRIYSYEQYFGPGTRLTVT.

This clonotype is classed as medium-sized by frequency. V gene TRBV5-6 combines with J gene TRBJ2-5; TCRdb proposes TRBD1, but this gene call is untestable without DNA. CDR3 length: 16 amino acids. Germline CDR1 SGHDT, CDR2 YYEEEE. CDR3 loop: CASSLGDRGAGETQYF.

V usage is TRBV6-1 and J usage is TRBJ1-1; the D gene TCRdb calls, TRBD1, cannot be checked with no DNA. The germline V gene has CDR1 MNHNS and CDR2 SASEGT. The CDR3 covers 12 residues. CDR3 loop: CAIRGTNTEAFF.

According to its frequency, this clonotype is medium-sized. The chain employs TRBV27 and TRBJ2-3. CDR1 is MNHEY, CDR2 SMNVEV, per germline (reference sequence). The CDR3 is 14 amino acids. CDR3 in amino acids: CASSLSSPTDTQYF.

This clonotype is identified as medium-sized (0.01 to 0.1%) from frequency. The J gene is TRBJ1-2, the V gene TRBV6-2 or TRBV6-3; TCRdb's D gene call, TRBD1, goes unchecked for lack of DNA. This CDR3 is 13 amino acids long. CDR1 MNHEY and CDR2 SVGEGT come from the germline V gene. CDR3 residues: CASSTGFVYGYTF.

The chain employs TRBV27 and TRBJ1-3. This CDR3 is 13 amino acids long. The germline gives CDR1 MNHEY, CDR2 SMNVEV (reference sequence). CDR3 protein: CASSLSSGNTIYF.

V is TRBV7-2 and J is TRBJ2-3; TCRdb's D call of TRBD1 is untestable without DNA. CDR1 and CDR2 (germline): SGHTA, FQGNSA. The CDR3 is 17 amino acids. The CDR3 here is CASSPPGVETGGDTQYF.

The V call is TRBV7-9, the J call TRBJ2-7. Germline V gives CDR1 SEHNR, CDR2 FQNEAQ (reference sequence). This CDR3 contains 11 residues. The CDR3 is CASSLYGEQYF.

The rearrangement uses TRBV28 and TRBJ2-2; the D gene TCRdb calls, TRBD1, cannot be checked with no DNA. CDR3 length equals 15 residues. From germline, CDR1 is MDHEN and CDR2 SYDVKM. CDR3 amino acids: CASSLSGASTGELFF. Full variable domain (remainder filled in from reference TRBV28 and TRBJ2-2): DVKVTQSSRYLVKRTGEKVFLECVQDMDHENMFWYRQDPGLGLRLIYFSYDVKMKEKGDIPEGYSVSREKKERFSLILESASTNQTSMYLCASSLSGASTGELFFGEGSRLTVL.

This clonotype counts as medium-sized (0.01 to 0.1%) by frequency. V gene TRBV6-5 combines with J gene TRBJ1-5; TCRdb reports TRBD1, a call that lacks DNA to check it against. Germline V gene data show CDR1 as MNHEY and CDR2 as SVGAGI. The length of the CDR3 is 15 residues. The CDR3 reads CASSPTGGPNQPQHF.

The rearrangement joins TRBV12-3 or TRBV12-4 to TRBJ2-7; TCRdb outputs TRBD2, but without DNA this stays unchecked. CDR3 length: 15 amino acids. CDR3 in amino acids: CASSLRSSGVVEQYF.

This clonotype registers medium-sized (0.01 to 0.1%) by frequency. The rearrangement links TRBV27 to TRBJ2-5. CDR3 length: 16 amino acids. Germline CDR1 is MNHEY and CDR2 is SMNVEV (reference sequence). This CDR3 is CASSPMVQDVQETQYF.

The V call is TRBV2, the J call TRBJ1-2. Germline V gives CDR1 SNHLY, CDR2 FYNNEI. The CDR3 covers 16 residues. CDR3 protein: CASSDETEGRGNGYTF.

The chain has TRBV5-1 and TRBJ1-3. The CDR3 totals 18 residues. Germline V lookup: CDR1 SGHRS, CDR2 YFSETQ. The CDR3 sequence is CASRPGTSSLSSGNTIYF.

The chain couples TRBV6-5 to TRBJ2-1; TCRdb indicates TRBD2, and absent DNA this call remains unverified. The CDR3 has 13 amino acids. From germline, CDR1 is MNHEY and CDR2 SVGAGI. The CDR3 sequence: CASSFGWRNEQFF.

In terms of frequency, this clonotype is medium-sized. This chain uses TRBV12-3 or TRBV12-4 with TRBJ1-1. The CDR3 is made up of 12 amino acids. The CDR3 reads CASSKGRAEAFF.

This clonotype ranks as medium-sized (0.01 to 0.1%) in terms of frequency. The chain carries TRBV12-3 or TRBV12-4 and TRBJ2-7; TCRdb's D call of TRBD1 is untestable without DNA. There are 14 residues in the CDR3. This CDR3 is CASTRTGVLYEQYF.

According to its frequency, this clonotype is medium-sized. This chain connects TRBV18 to TRBJ2-7; the D call of TRBD1 rests on TCRdb alone, since no DNA is present to check it. This CDR3 is 14 amino acids long. CDR1 and CDR2 from the germline V gene are KGHSH and LQKENI. Here the CDR3 reads CASSPNRVIDEQYF.

The V gene is TRBV10-3, the J gene TRBJ2-1; lacking DNA, the TRBD2 call made by TCRdb goes unchecked. CDR1 and CDR2 (germline): ENHRY, SYGVKD. This CDR3 region has 15 residues. The CDR3: CAISSGGAPRNEQFF.

This rearrangement joins TRBV4-2 to TRBJ2-3; without DNA, the TCRdb call of TRBD2 cannot be checked. This CDR3 is built from 17 residues. From germline, CDR1 is LGHNA and CDR2 YNFKEQ. CDR3 sequence: CASSPGTSGESTDTQYF.

J is TRBJ2-2 and V is TRBV27. The length of the CDR3 is 16 residues. The germline CDR1 and CDR2 sequences are MNHEY and SMNVEV (reference sequence). CDR3 sequence: CASSLWGSGNTGELFF.

Considering frequency, this clonotype is medium-sized (0.01 to 0.1%). The gene calls are TRBV6-5 and TRBJ2-2; checking the TCRdb D call of TRBD2 is not possible without DNA. CDR1 and CDR2 (germline): MNHEY, SVGAGI. CDR3 length: 17 residues. This chain's CDR3 is CASRTTSGGAGGGELFF.